The clone carrying this T cell receptor beta chain has just a few counts. Its antigen is as yet unknown. This CDR3 region has 15 residues. V lost 7 bases and J 5 bases, leaving 20 bases between the germline ends. Germline assignment: CDR1 LGHNT and CDR2 FRNRAP. This sample was taken from a study of cytotoxic CD8 clonotypes in ibrutinib-treated CLL. About the study: The patient breakdown showed more than nine relapsed/refractory and around 16 treatment-naive cases, with fewer than 18 IGHV unmutated. Study-level results: Clonality rose at ibrutinib response and fell back toward baseline at progression. Baseline clonality, above age-matched healthy donor levels, tracked circulating CD8+ T-cell counts.

Libraries were prepared by immunoSEQ multiplex PCR; TCRdb keeps only in-frame clonotypes and omits some of them. The sample includes about 200,000 clones, about four fifths of them seen just once. The TCR originated in a human donor with chronic lymphocytic leukemia. The rearrangement joins TRBV12-5 to TRBJ2-5, with a weak D call TRBD2 (5 bases). Sequencing was performed on PBMCs, taken after 12 months of ibrutinib treatment. In nucleotides, the CDR3 is TGTGCTAGTGCCTTTTTGGGAGATCAATTGGAGACCCAGTACTTC. Protein product: CASAFLGDQLETQYF.